This T cell receptor beta chain was sequenced during a study of shared clonotypes between healthy human individuals. Study-level background: Used for every donor were three CD4 naive, three CD4 memory, two CD8 naive and one CD8 memory plate. General study points: Incomplete sequencing of sorted subsets was indicated by rarefaction despite large depth.

CD45RO-negative, CCR7-selected cells formed the naive CD8 fraction, which excluded terminally differentiated effector memory CD45RA+ cells. Regarding this clone: Antigen specificity is unknown.

This CDR3 spans 16 amino acids. Germline CDR1 is SGDLS and CDR2 is YYNGEE. The V and J ends lost 3 bases and 6 bases respectively, with 21 bases between them. Repertoires were generated with immunoSEQ multiplex PCR, while TCRdb's copy carries only in-frame clones and drops some. The sample lists about 2 million clones; less than 95% were seen once. The sample taken for sequencing was naive CD8+ T cells sorted from blood. This chain joins TRBV9 and TRBJ1-2; D possibly corresponds to TRBD1 (5 bases). This sequence originates from a man younger than 30 in good health. In DNA, the CDR3 is TGTGCCAGCAGCGCCAGCCCCAGCCCCAGGGTGAATGGCTACACCTTC. As protein: CASSASPSPRVNGYTF.